The clone carrying this T cell receptor (beta chain) appeared a few times. TCRdb keeps only in-frame clones here, not all; method: immunoSEQ multiplex PCR. The table has about 1.9 million clones, 80% to 95% seen once. This sample stems from a study of shared clonotypes between healthy human individuals. Germline loops: CDR1 SQVTM, CDR2 ANQGSEA. This CDR3 has 14 amino acids. After removal of 1 base from V and 3 bases from J, the junction contained 0 bases not matched to a gene. Naivety among CD8 cells was defined by CD45RO negativity and positive CCR7 selection, thereby excluding terminally differentiated effector memory CD45RA+ cells.

The specimen sequenced was naive CD8+ T cells from PBMCs. This chain joins TRBV29-1 and TRBJ2-7; TRBD2 agrees at 13 bases. The source of this sequence is a man between 18 and 35 years old in good health. Some clones in this sample may be carry-over from other donors' samples. The CDR3 spells CSVEGTSGSYEQYF. The CDR3 DNA is TGCAGCGTTGAAGGGACTAGCGGGAGCTACGAGCAGTACTTC.